Sequencing of this T cell receptor (beta chain) was carried out in a study of T cell responses to AZD1222 COVID-19 vaccine. TCRdb keeps only in-frame clones here, not all; method: immunoSEQ multiplex PCR. The table includes 150,000 to 160,000 clones, under 95% detected once. Only one count was recorded for this clone. The germline V gene has CDR1 SGHNT and CDR2 YYREEE (reference sequence). The CDR3 sequence is 13 residues long. Trimming took 3 bases from V and 3 from J, leaving 10 bases between them. This clonotype was sampled from an adult in good health. This specimen was peripheral blood, taken on day 0 of AZD1222 vaccination. The rearrangement joins TRBV5-4 to TRBJ2-7; D remains ambiguous. CDR3 nucleotides: TGTGCCAGCAGCTCGGGCAGTAGCTACGAGCAGTACTTC. Protein product: CASSSGSSYEQYF.